Presented here are 11 T cell receptor beta chains from one specimen sequenced in a study of cytomegalovirus exposure and HLA in healthy donors. Assay: immunoSEQ multiplex PCR; the TCRdb copy retains only in-frame clones and omits some. The sample lists around 100,000 clones; about 95% were seen once. The sequencing sample was made of PBMCs. All receptors come from a woman aged 18-29 years in good health and CMV-seronegative.

The chain recombines TRBV29-1 with TRBJ2-7, with D possibly being TRBD1 (6 bases). Germline loops: CDR1 SQVTM, CDR2 ANQGSEA. With 4 bases removed from V and 3 bases from J, the gap between germline ends came to 16 bases. The CDR3 contains 14 residues. The CDR3 bases are TGCAGCGTTGGGACTCAGTGGGACAACTACGAGCAGTACTTC. This translates into CSVGTQWDNYEQYF.

The chain links TRBV27 to TRBJ2-2; a weak D match, TRBD2 (5 bases). The CDR3 totals 14 residues. Looked up from germline, CDR1 is MNHEY and CDR2 is SMNVEV (reference sequence). The CDR3 DNA sequence: TGTGCGGCGGGCCCCCAATGGTACACCGGGGAGCTGTTTTTT. Its translation is CAAGPQWYTGELFF.

This CDR3 reads CASSTYPGQGNTGELFF. The CDR3 region has the DNA TGTGCCAGCTCAACATACCCGGGACAGGGTAACACCGGGGAGCTGTTTTTT. J is TRBJ2-2 and V is TRBV18, with 9 bases identical to TRBD1. Per the germline V gene, CDR1 is KGHSH and CDR2 is LQKENI. V lost 5 bases and J lost 2; bases outside the gene matches: 9. CDR3 length: 17 residues. The full variable domain, completed using reference TRBV18 and TRBJ2-2, is NAGVMQNPRHLVRRRGQEARLRCSPMKGHSHVYWYRQLPEEGLKFMVYLQKENIIDESGMPKERFSAEFPKEGPSILRIQQVVRGDSAAYFCASSTYPGQGNTGELFFGEGSRLTVL.

The chain uses TRBV7-6 and TRBJ2-3; a weak D match, TRBD2 (6 bases). Trimming stripped 1 base from V and 6 bases from J, with 14 bases between. The V gene's germline CDR1 is SGHVS and CDR2 FNYEAQ. The CDR3 length is 15 residues. Written as DNA, the CDR3 is TGTGCCAGCAGCTTAGAAGCTGCGGGGACCGATACGCAGTATTTT. It specifies CASSLEAAGTDTQYF. Supplemented by reference TRBV7-6 and TRBJ2-3, the full variable domain reads GAGVSQSPRYKVTKRGQDVALRCDPISGHVSLYWYRQALGQGPEFLTYFNYEAQQDKSGLPNDRFSAERPEGSISTLTIQRTEQRDSAMYRCASSLEAAGTDTQYFGPGTRLTVL.

The chain is built from TRBV18 and TRBJ2-1; D is possibly TRBD1 (6 bases). The CDR3 is made up of 15 amino acids. Germline CDR1 and CDR2: KGHSH and LQKENI. V was trimmed by 0 bases and J by 9 bases, leaving 15 bases between them. CDR3 protein: CASSPPDRAAGEQFF. The CDR3 DNA follows: TGTGCCAGCTCACCACCGGACAGAGCGGCAGGTGAGCAGTTCTTC.

The chain combines TRBV4-1 with TRBJ2-1, with TRBD2 matching 8 bases. Germline CDR1 reads MGHRA; CDR2 reads YSYEKL. The CDR3 extends over 16 amino acids. J was trimmed by 0 bases and V by 4 bases; bases with no gene match: 5. CDR3 residues: CASSPLAGHSYNEQFF. The CDR3 bases are TGCGCCAGCAGCCCCCTAGCGGGTCACTCCTACAATGAGCAGTTCTTC.

The chain joins TRBV4-2 to TRBJ2-5, with 8 bases matching TRBD1. CDR1 is LGHNA and CDR2 is YNFKEQ in the germline V gene. The V segment lost 2 bases and the J segment 5 bases; nucleotides outside the gene matches: 7. CDR3 length equals 15 residues. The CDR3 sequence is CASSQRTGPRETQYF. The CDR3, as DNA: TGTGCCAGCAGCCAACGGACAGGGCCGAGGGAGACCCAGTACTTC.

This clone appeared once. The gene calls are TRBV5-8 and TRBJ2-1; TRBD2 aligns across 9 bases. After removal of 6 bases from V and 6 bases from J, the junction contained 7 bases not matched to a gene. CDR1 SGHTS and CDR2 YDEGEE come from the germline V gene. The CDR3 runs to 14 residues. CDR3 amino acids: CASITGTSPNEQFF. CDR3 bases: TGTGCCAGCATAACCGGGACTAGCCCCAATGAGCAGTTCTTC. The full variable domain, rest sourced from reference TRBV5-8 and TRBJ2-1, is EAGVTQSPTHLIKTRGQQATLRCSPISGHTSVYWYQQALGLGLQFLLWYDEGEERNRGNFPPRFSGRQFPNYSSELNVNALELEDSALYLCASITGTSPNEQFFGPGTRLTVL.

The rearrangement uses TRBV10-1 and TRBJ2-1, with a possible D match to TRBD2 (6 bases). The CDR3 contains 14 residues. CDR1 is WNHNN and CDR2 is SYGVQD in the germline V gene (reference sequence). V shed 6 bases and J shed 10 bases, with 19 bases lying between them. CDR3 amino acids: CASSRDSASLEQFF. The CDR3 coding sequence is TGCGCCAGCAGCCGGGACTCCGCTTCCTTAGAGCAGTTCTTC.

V usage is TRBV4-1 and J usage is TRBJ1-1, with D perhaps TRBD1 (5 bases). Germline V gene data show CDR1 as MGHRA and CDR2 as YSYEKL. The V end lost 7 bases, the J end lost 7 bases, and 13 bases lay between the germline ends. This CDR3 contains 12 residues. For the CDR3, the DNA is TGCGCCAGCACCACGGACAAGTTTGAAGCTTTCTTT. Amino acid sequence: CASTTDKFEAFF.

The chain is built from TRBV4-3 and TRBJ1-2; a weak D match, TRBD1 (6 bases). Trimming shortened V by 1 base and J by 7 bases, and 7 bases separated the two germline ends. The V gene's germline CDR1 is LGHNA and CDR2 YSLEER. This CDR3 is 12 amino acids long. CDR3: CASSQGGGGYTF. In DNA form, the CDR3 reads TGCGCCAGCAGCCAAGGAGGGGGTGGCTACACCTTC.